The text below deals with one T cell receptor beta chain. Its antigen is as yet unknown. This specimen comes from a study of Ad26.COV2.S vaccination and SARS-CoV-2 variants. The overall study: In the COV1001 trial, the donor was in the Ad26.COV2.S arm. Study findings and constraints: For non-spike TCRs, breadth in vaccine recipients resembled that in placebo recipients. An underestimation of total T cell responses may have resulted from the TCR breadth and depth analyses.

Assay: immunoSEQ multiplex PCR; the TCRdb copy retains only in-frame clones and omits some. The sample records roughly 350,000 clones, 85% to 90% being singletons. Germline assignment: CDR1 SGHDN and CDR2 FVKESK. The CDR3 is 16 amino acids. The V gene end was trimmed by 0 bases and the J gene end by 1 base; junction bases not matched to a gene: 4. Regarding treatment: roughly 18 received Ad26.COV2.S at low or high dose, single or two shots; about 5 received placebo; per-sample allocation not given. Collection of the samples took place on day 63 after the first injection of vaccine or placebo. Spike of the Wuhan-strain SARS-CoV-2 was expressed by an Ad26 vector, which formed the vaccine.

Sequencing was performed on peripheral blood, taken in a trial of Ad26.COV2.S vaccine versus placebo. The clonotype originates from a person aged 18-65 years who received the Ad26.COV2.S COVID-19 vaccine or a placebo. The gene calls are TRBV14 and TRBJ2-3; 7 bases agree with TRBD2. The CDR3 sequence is CASSQDKRGGTDTQYF. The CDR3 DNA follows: TGTGCCAGCAGCCAAGATAAGCGGGGTGGCACAGATACGCAGTATTTT.